This TCR beta chain was retrieved from a study of T cell responses to AZD1222 COVID-19 vaccine. The CDR3 loop spans 13 amino acids. Assay used: immunoSEQ multiplex PCR; TCRdb lists only in-frame clones, some missing. Of about 97,000 clones listed, roughly 87% were seen once; the top ten hold approximately 16%. The V gene is TRBV21-1, the J gene TRBJ1-2. TRBV21-1 has pseudogene status. This specimen was peripheral blood, taken on day 0 of AZD1222 vaccination. The sequence derives from an adult in good health. DNA for the CDR3: TGTGCCAGCAGCGGAGCGGATCACTATGGCTACACCTTC. This gives the protein CASSGADHYGYTF.